The text below deals with one T cell receptor (beta chain). The data stem from a study of control samples from healthy donors and cancer patients. Deletions cut 4 bases from V and 0 bases from J, with 11 bases between. Germline V gene data show CDR1 as SGHRS and CDR2 as YFSETQ. The CDR3 length is 16 residues. Sequenced by immunoSEQ multiplex PCR; TCRdb stores in-frame clones only, minus some. The table lists some 87,000 clones, about nine tenths of them singletons. This chain links TRBV5-1 with TRBJ2-6; D remains ambiguous. The sequenced sample was blood. The clonotype originates from a man aged 25 to 40 in good health. CDR3 loop: CASSETGFSGANVLTF. The DNA of the CDR3 is TGCGCCAGCAGCGAGACGGGTTTCTCTGGGGCCAACGTCCTGACTTTC.